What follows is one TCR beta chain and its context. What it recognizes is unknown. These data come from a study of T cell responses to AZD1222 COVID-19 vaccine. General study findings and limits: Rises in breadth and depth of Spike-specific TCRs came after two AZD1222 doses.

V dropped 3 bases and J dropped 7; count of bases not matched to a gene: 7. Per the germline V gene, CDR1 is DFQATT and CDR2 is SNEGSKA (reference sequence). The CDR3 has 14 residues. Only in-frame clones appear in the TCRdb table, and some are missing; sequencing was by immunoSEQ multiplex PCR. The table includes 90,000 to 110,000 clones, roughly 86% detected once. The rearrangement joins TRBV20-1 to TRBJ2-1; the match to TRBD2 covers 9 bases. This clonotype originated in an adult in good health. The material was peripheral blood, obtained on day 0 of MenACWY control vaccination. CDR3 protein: CSASLAGGRNEQFF. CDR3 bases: TGCAGTGCTAGTCTGGCGGGAGGGCGGAATGAGCAGTTCTTC.